A selection of T cell receptor beta chains follows, all from one sample in a study of blood T cell repertoires in COVID-19. The table came from immunoSEQ multiplex PCR; TCRdb's copy has only in-frame clones and leaves some out. The table includes fewer than 400,000 clones, approximately 82% detected once. The source material was peripheral blood. These receptors came from a man aged 30 to 45 with active or convalescent COVID-19. The CDR3 runs from the conserved cysteine through the conserved F or W. D genes are given only for firm matches. Size is stated for part of the rows, as once, few or many counts, or as a class when the clone is expanded.

TRBJ1-2 | TRBD1 | 14 | . | TRBV4-3 | CASSPDRGSYGYTF | TGCGCCAGCAGCCCGGACAGGGGCAGCTATGGCTACACCTTC
TRBJ1-4 | . | 14 | . | TRBV11-3 | CASSANGGGEKLFF | TGTGCCAGCAGCGCAAACGGGGGAGGCGAAAAACTGTTTTTT
TRBJ2-1 | . | 15 | . | TRBV19 | CATQTDSTGWDEQFF | TGTGCCACCCAAACCGATTCGACAGGCTGGGATGAGCAGTTCTTC
TRBJ1-1 | . | 15 | . | TRBV11-2 | CASTDPYRANTEAFF | TGTGCCAGCACCGACCCTTACAGAGCAAACACTGAAGCTTTCTTT
TRBJ2-7 | . | 14 | . | TRBV6-5 | CASGWGRASYEQYF | TGTGCCAGTGGGTGGGGGCGAGCATCCTACGAGCAGTACTTC
TRBJ1-2 | . | 12 | few | TRBV12-3/TRBV12-4 | CASSLGGAGYTF | TGTGCCAGCAGTCTCGGGGGGGCGGGCTACACCTTC
TRBJ2-1 | TRBD2 | 14 | . | TRBV19 | CASSTSGRANEQFF | TGTGCCAGTAGTACCAGCGGGAGGGCGAATGAGCAGTTCTTC
TRBJ2-5 | . | 13 | . | TRBV2 | CASTPGLKETQYF | TGTGCCAGCACCCCGGGGTTAAAAGAGACCCAGTACTTC
TRBJ2-2 | . | 18 | . | TRBV5-1 | CASSLYHSGGPNTGELFF | TGCGCCAGCAGCTTATATCATTCAGGGGGGCCGAACACCGGGGAGCTGTTTTTT
TRBJ2-7 | . | 15 | . | TRBV27 | CASSRSGAGAYEQYF | TGTGCCAGCAGCCGCTCGGGGGCGGGAGCCTACGAGCAGTACTTC
TRBJ1-1 | . | 18 | . | TRBV5-6 | CASSLAGSHPGIRTEAFF | TGTGCCAGCAGCTTGGCCGGAAGCCACCCAGGGATTCGCACTGAAGCTTTCTTT
TRBJ2-3 | . | 14 | . | TRBV7-6 | CASSAGRGVGTQYF | TGTGCCAGCAGCGCAGGCAGGGGTGTTGGTACGCAGTATTTT
TRBJ2-7 | . | 15 | . | TRBV14 | CASSQGPGTPYEQYF | TGTGCCAGCAGCCAAGGACCCGGGACACCTTACGAGCAGTACTTC
TRBJ2-3 | . | 13 | . | TRBV7-9 | CASSLERTDTQYF | TGTGCCAGCAGCTTAGAGCGAACAGATACGCAGTATTTT
TRBJ2-4 | . | 16 | . | TRBV7-2 | CASSLGSPEGGNIQYF | TGTGCCAGCAGCCTAGGCAGTCCGGAGGGTGGAAACATTCAGTACTTC
TRBJ1-4 | TRBD1 | 16 | . | TRBV3-1/TRBV3-2 | CASSQGRGRTNEKLFF | TGTGCCAGCAGCCAAGGCAGGGGGCGCACTAATGAAAAACTGTTTTTT
TRBJ1-1 | . | 12 | . | TRBV18 | CASSPGIRGAFF | TGTGCCAGCTCACCAGGGATTCGGGGGGCTTTCTTT
TRBJ2-1 | . | 11 | . | TRBV19 | CASSIRDEQFF | TGTGCCAGTAGTATTAGAGATGAGCAGTTCTTC
TRBJ2-3 | . | 14 | . | TRBV15 | CATSRDRSADTQYF | TGTGCCACCAGCAGAGATAGGAGTGCAGATACGCAGTATTTT
TRBJ2-5 | . | 15 | . | TRBV9 | CASSVGERDLVTQYF | TGTGCCAGCAGCGTAGGAGAGAGGGACTTGGTGACCCAGTACTTC
TRBJ1-2 | . | 13 | . | TRBV5-6 | CASSLAQVNSYTF | TGTGCCAGCAGCTTGGCACAGGTGAATAGCTACACCTTC
TRBJ2-1 | . | 12 | once | TRBV28 | CASSTPPNEQFF | TGTGCCAGCAGTACACCCCCCAATGAGCAGTTCTTC
TRBJ2-7 | TRBD1 | 12 | . | TRBV5-1 | CASGTGVNEQYF | TGCGCCAGCGGGACAGGGGTGAACGAGCAGTACTTC
TRBJ1-2 | TRBD1 | 15 | . | TRBV7-9 | CASSSPGTGTRGYTF | TGTGCCAGCAGCTCACCTGGGACAGGGACGAGGGGCTACACCTTC
TRBJ2-5 | TRBD2 | 14 | . | TRBV24-1 | CATSDWPGAGSQYF | TGTGCCACCAGTGATTGGCCCGGAGCGGGGTCCCAGTACTTC
TRBJ2-1 | . | 15 | . | TRBV4-2 | CASSQPAEGWDEQFF | TGTGCCAGCAGCCAGCCAGCGGAGGGTTGGGATGAGCAGTTCTTC
TRBJ1-5 | TRBD1 | 18 | . | TRBV5-6 | CASSLEGTGVPTNQPQHF | TGTGCCAGCAGCTTGGAGGGGACAGGGGTCCCCACCAATCAGCCCCAGCATTTT
TRBJ2-1 | . | 13 | . | TRBV7-9 | CASSLDQGGKQFF | TGTGCCAGCAGCTTAGATCAAGGGGGTAAGCAGTTCTTC
TRBJ1-2 | TRBD1 | 13 | . | TRBV5-1 | CASSRTEGGGYTF | TGCGCCAGCAGCCGAACGGAAGGGGGCGGCTACACCTTC
TRBJ2-1 | . | 13 | few | TRBV1 | CTGGVADYNEQFF | TGCACCGGGGGGGTAGCGGACTACAATGAGCAGTTCTTC
TRBJ2-7 | TRBD1 | 15 | . | TRBV6-5 | CASRRPGQGPDEQYF | TGTGCCAGCAGAAGGCCGGGACAGGGGCCCGACGAGCAGTACTTC
TRBJ1-2 | TRBD1 | 13 | . | TRBV10-2 | CASSDRVEYGYTF | TGCGCCAGCAGCGACAGGGTAGAATATGGCTACACCTTC
TRBJ1-2 | . | 12 | . | TRBV15 | CATSRWASGYTF | TGTGCCACCAGCAGGTGGGCTTCCGGCTACACCTTC
TRBJ1-1 | TRBD1 | 12 | once | TRBV11-2 | CASSLAQGVAFF | TGTGCCAGCAGCTTAGCGCAGGGGGTAGCTTTCTTT
TRBJ1-2 | . | 11 | . | TRBV30 | CAWTRLYGYTF | TGTGCCTGGACGCGGCTCTATGGCTACACCTTC
TRBJ2-1 | TRBD1 | 13 | once | TRBV29-1 | CSVLGQVYNEQFF | TGCAGCGTTCTGGGACAGGTTTACAATGAGCAGTTCTTC
TRBJ2-7 | TRBD2 | 15 | . | TRBV27 | CASSLRPSGRYEQYF | TGTGCCAGCAGTTTAAGGCCTAGCGGGAGGTACGAGCAGTACTTC
TRBJ1-2 | . | 14 | . | TRBV13 | CASSWEGRDYGYTF | TGTGCCAGCAGCTGGGAGGGGCGGGACTATGGCTACACCTTC
TRBJ1-2 | TRBD1 | 14 | . | TRBV28 | CASSRDSANYGYTF | TGTGCCAGCAGTAGGGACAGCGCGAACTATGGCTACACCTTC
TRBJ1-1 | . | 14 | once | TRBV19 | CASSLRGMNTEAFF | TGTGCCAGTAGCTTACGGGGGATGAACACTGAAGCTTTCTTT
TRBJ2-7 | . | 13 | . | TRBV15 | CATSRDRGYEQYF | TGTGCCACCAGCAGAGATAGGGGGTACGAGCAGTACTTC
TRBJ1-1 | . | 13 | once | TRBV7-3 | CASSTDSHTEAFF | TGTGCCAGCAGCACGGACAGCCACACTGAAGCTTTCTTT
TRBJ2-2 | . | 15 | once | TRBV5-4 | CASSPGASNTGELFF | TGTGCCAGCAGCCCAGGGGCATCGAACACCGGGGAGCTGTTTTTT
TRBJ2-4 | TRBD1 | 12 | . | TRBV19 | CASSPTGDIQYF | TGTGCCAGTAGTCCGACAGGGGACATTCAGTACTTC
TRBJ1-6 | . | 12 | few | TRBV13 | CASSLDNSPLHF | TGTGCCAGCAGTCTAGATAATTCACCCCTCCACTTT
TRBJ2-1 | . | 14 | few | TRBV11-3 | CASRGPGSYNEQFF | TGTGCCAGCAGGGGGCCCGGCTCCTACAATGAGCAGTTCTTC